This TCR beta chain was observed in a study of T cell changes during pregnancy in multiple sclerosis. Measured with immunoSEQ multiplex PCR; TCRdb has only the in-frame clones, and not every one. This table has 70,000 to 80,000 clones, 92% appearing once. Germline CDR1 reads SGHDN; CDR2 reads FVKESK. Trimming cost V 4 bases and J 1 base, with 13 bases left between them. The CDR3 has 15 amino acids. The receptor comes from a female donor in good health, enrolled as a control in a pregnancy study. Source: peripheral blood, taken after pregnancy. The V and J genes are TRBV14 and TRBJ1-1; D gene ambiguous. The CDR3: CASSRLGPWNTEAFF. The CDR3 DNA is TGTGCCAGCAGCCGCCTTGGGCCGTGGAACACTGAAGCTTTCTTT.